The next 21 T cell receptor beta chains were all read from a single sample in a study of T cell repertoires in cytomegalovirus infection. TCRdb itself ran the reads through MiXCR, one entry per CDR3 protein. The sample consists of around 300,000 distinct CDR3 sequences, about a quarter of them appearing once. Sequencing input: PBMCs. The receptors were gathered from a human donor in good health (CMV status not recorded). Some clones in this sample may be carry-over from other donors' samples.

In this sample, this clonotype turned up a few times. This sequence joins TRBV5-1 and TRBJ2-7, with 14 bases that match TRBD2. Germline V gene lookup returns CDR1 SGHRS and CDR2 YFSETQ. With 0 bases clipped from V and 3 bases from J, the junction kept 2 bases outside the gene matches. This CDR3 has 16 residues. This chain's CDR3 is CASSLGGTSGGYEQYF. Written as DNA, the CDR3 is TGCGCCAGCAGCTTGGGGGGGACTAGCGGGGGCTACGAGCAGTACTTC.

In DNA, the CDR3 is TGTGCCAGCAGCTCGAGTGGATTGGCCCTTACAGATACGCAGTATTTT. It specifies CASSSSGLALTDTQYF. The chain uses TRBV11-2 and TRBJ2-3, with no clear D. V was clipped by 4 bases and J by 3 bases, with 17 bases between them. From germline, CDR1 is SGHAT and CDR2 FQNNGV. The length of the CDR3 is 16 residues.

J is TRBJ1-1 and V is TRBV20-1; D unclear. The V gene lost 2 bases and the J gene lost 0 bases, with 7 bases spanning the gap. The CDR3 length is 13 residues. CDR1 and CDR2 (germline): DFQATT, SNEGSKA (reference sequence). In DNA form, the CDR3 reads TGCAGTGCTAGAATTTCCATGAACACTGAAGCTTTCTTT. Translated, it gives CSARISMNTEAFF.

This clonotype was counted at least ten times. J is TRBJ2-7 and V is TRBV7-2; possibly TRBD2 for D (6 bases). There are 14 residues in the CDR3. CDR1 SGHTA and CDR2 FQGNSA come from the germline V gene. Trimming pared 8 bases from V and 5 bases from J, leaving 19 bases between. CDR3 DNA sequence: TGTGCCAGCGGGACTCGGGCCCCCAGGGACGAGCAGTACTTC. Its translation is CASGTRAPRDEQYF.

The J gene is TRBJ2-3, the V gene TRBV12-3 or TRBV12-4; 8 bases line up with TRBD1. V was pared by 5 bases and J by 0 bases, with 7 bases of the junction left unmatched. The CDR3 has 16 residues. This chain's CDR3 is CASSTGTGQSTDTQYF. The DNA of the CDR3 is TGTGCCAGCAGTACCGGGACAGGTCAAAGCACAGATACGCAGTATTTT.

This clonotype occurred a few times. The chain carries TRBV19 and TRBJ2-7; 9 bases align to TRBD1. The CDR3 sequence is 16 residues long. The V gene end was trimmed by 5 bases and the J gene end by 5 bases; junction bases not matched to a gene: 13. CDR1 is LNHDA and CDR2 is SQIVND in the germline V gene (reference sequence). The CDR3 region has the DNA TGTGCCAGTAGTCTCCGGGACAGGGTCGTAGGGGACGAGCAGTACTTC. As protein: CASSLRDRVVGDEQYF. Using reference TRBV19 and TRBJ2-7 for the parts outside the CDR3, the full variable domain is DGGITQSPKYLFRKEGQNVTLSCEQNLNHDAMYWYRQDPGQGLRLIYYSQIVNDFQKGDIAEGYSVSREKKESFPLTVTSAQKNPTAFYLCASSLRDRVVGDEQYFGPGTRLTVT.

At least ten counts were recorded for this clonotype. The genes are TRBV7-9 and TRBJ1-1, with D possibly matching TRBD1 (6 bases). Per germline, CDR1 SEHNR and CDR2 FQNEAQ (reference sequence). The CDR3 is 12 residues long. V gave up 11 bases and J gave up 6 bases, with 16 bases separating them. This CDR3 reads CAGGQSSAEAFF. The CDR3 nucleotides are TGTGCCGGGGGGCAGTCCTCTGCTGAAGCTTTCTTT.

The chain uses TRBV15 and TRBJ2-7, with D perhaps assigned TRBD1 or TRBD2 (5 bases each). Germline CDR1 reads LNHNV; CDR2 reads YYDKDF (reference sequence). Between the trimmed V and J ends, which lost 4 bases and 3 bases, there was a span of 13 bases. The CDR3 runs 14 residues. CDR3 bases: TGTGCCACCAGCACTTGGGACGTAAACTACGAGCAGTACTTC. Translated: CATSTWDVNYEQYF.

This clonotype was detected a few times. The rearrangement uses TRBV27 and TRBJ2-6; D is unresolved. The CDR3 consists of 14 residues. The germline V and J ends were trimmed by 6 bases and 4 bases, with 10 bases remaining between them. Germline-derived CDR1 and CDR2 are MNHEY and SMNVEV (reference sequence). The CDR3, as DNA: TGTGCCAGCAGCCGGAGCGAGGGGGCCAACGTCCTGACTTTC. It translates to CASSRSEGANVLTF.

This clonotype was recorded many times. This chain connects TRBV7-2 to TRBJ1-2; the D gene is possibly TRBD1 (5 bases). With 1 base removed from V and 6 bases from J, the gap between germline ends came to 15 bases. CDR3 length: 15 residues. Per germline, CDR1 SGHTA and CDR2 FQGNSA. CDR3 residues: CASSLGSTGTHGYTF. The CDR3 DNA reads TGTGCCAGCAGCTTAGGAAGTACCGGGACCCATGGCTACACCTTC.

The rearrangement joins TRBV24-1 to TRBJ2-6; weak D call: TRBD1 (6 bases). The CDR3 is 16 amino acids. V lost 4 bases and J lost 4, with 13 bases in between. In germline, CDR1 is KGHDR, CDR2 SFDVKD. This chain's CDR3 is CATSETTGSGANVLTF. The CDR3 nucleotides read TGTGCCACCAGTGAAACCACAGGGTCAGGGGCCAACGTCCTGACTTTC.

This clonotype was observed a few times. V is TRBV11-2 and J is TRBJ2-7; no firm D call. The CDR3 runs 15 residues. The V end was cut by 1 base, the J end by 3 bases, with 13 bases between. Germline V gene sequence: CDR1 SGHAT, CDR2 FQNNGV. Here the CDR3 DNA reads TGTGCCAGCAGCTTAGGCAATCGATGGGGCTACGAGCAGTACTTC. It translates to CASSLGNRWGYEQYF.

This clonotype was counted a few times. The chain employs TRBV29-1 and TRBJ1-1; 8 bases are shared with TRBD1. The CDR3 has 12 amino acids. The ends lost 7 bases at V and 9 bases at J; junction bases unmatched: 10. CDR1 and CDR2 (germline): SQVTM, ANQGSEA. The CDR3 region is CSATIGTGKAFF. CDR3 in DNA: TGCAGCGCCACGATTGGGACAGGCAAAGCTTTCTTT.

V and J are TRBV5-1 and TRBJ2-1, with 8 nucleotides matching TRBD2. V dropped 3 bases and J dropped 9; count of bases not matched to a gene: 2. CDR3 length: 12 residues. The germline V gene encodes CDR1 SGHRS and CDR2 YFSETQ. The CDR3 is CASSWTSSEQFF. The CDR3 DNA reads as TGCGCCAGCAGCTGGACTAGCTCTGAGCAGTTCTTC.

In DNA, the CDR3 is TGTGCCAGCTCACCCGACTCAGGGGTTCAGCCCCAGCATTTT. This translates into CASSPDSGVQPQHF. The chain combines TRBV18 with TRBJ1-5; possible D gene TRBD1, 6 bases. Trimming removed 3 bases at V and 6 bases at J, with 12 bases between. The CDR3 totals 14 residues. CDR1 is KGHSH, CDR2 LQKENI, per germline.

This clonotype has at least ten counts. One junction end does not reproduce the germline sequence, and a read error may be involved. The V and J genes are TRBV7-7 and TRBJ2-2; TRBD1 matches 11 bases. CDR3 size: 15 residues. Germline loops: CDR1 SSHAT, CDR2 FNYEAQ (reference sequence). The CDR3: CASSRTGGDTGELFF. The CDR3 region has the DNA TGTGCTAGCAGCCGGACAGGGGGCGACACCGGGGAGCTGTTTTTT.

The chain joins TRBV5-1 to TRBJ1-6; weak D call: TRBD1 (5 bases). Trimming pared 3 bases from V and 6 bases from J, leaving 10 bases between. This CDR3 comprises 14 residues. Per germline, CDR1 SGHRS and CDR2 YFSETQ. CDR3 protein: CASSSGTGNSPLHF. DNA of the CDR3: TGCGCCAGCAGCTCCGGGACCGGTAATTCACCCCTCCACTTT.

V gene TRBV29-1 combines with J gene TRBJ1-4; TRBD1 might be the D (5 bases). The V gene's germline CDR1 is SQVTM and CDR2 ANQGSEA. The CDR3 totals 14 residues. The V gene lost 7 bases and the J gene lost 7 bases, with 19 bases spanning the gap. Here the CDR3 DNA reads TGCAGCGCCGTGACCGGGACTGGCGGTGAAAAACTGTTTTTT. Translated: CSAVTGTGGEKLFF.

This clonotype was seen ten or more times. The J gene is TRBJ1-2, the V gene TRBV7-8; D is unresolved. Trimming took 1 base from V and 5 from J, leaving 8 bases between them. This CDR3 is 13 amino acids long. Germline loops: CDR1 SGHVS, CDR2 FQNEAQ. This chain's CDR3 is CASSLEASYGYTF. CDR3 bases: TGTGCCAGCAGCTTAGAGGCGTCATATGGCTACACCTTC.

The chain links TRBV6-5 to TRBJ1-5; a possible D gene is TRBD1 (6 bases). The CDR3 extends over 17 amino acids. V gave up 6 bases and J gave up 7 bases, with 25 bases separating them. Germline lookup yields CDR1 MNHEY and CDR2 SVGAGI. This CDR3 reads CASSTQSGGAGGQPQHF. As DNA, the CDR3 is TGTGCCAGCAGCACCCAATCGGGGGGCGCAGGTGGACAGCCCCAGCATTTT.

The V and J genes are TRBV7-2 and TRBJ2-1, with D hard to call. Between the trimmed V and J ends, which lost 5 bases and 6 bases, there was a span of 20 bases. Germline CDR1 and CDR2: SGHTA and FQGNSA. This CDR3 is built from 16 residues. The CDR3 reads CASSPRRDTVGNEQFF. The CDR3 DNA sequence: TGTGCCAGCAGCCCGAGGCGTGACACAGTCGGCAATGAGCAGTTCTTC. Drawing the rest from reference TRBV7-2 and TRBJ2-1, the complete variable domain is GAGVSQSPSNKVTEKGKDVELRCDPISGHTALYWYRQSLGQGLEFLIYFQGNSAPDKSGLPSDRFSAERTGGSVSTLTIQRTQQEDSAVYLCASSPRRDTVGNEQFFGPGTRLTVL.